A single T cell receptor (beta chain) is shown here with its context. Profiling relied on immunoSEQ multiplex PCR, and the TCRdb table lists in-frame clones only, not all of them. The profile shows some 190,000 clones, 81% of them singletons. The sample is drawn from a study of blood T cell repertoires in COVID-19. The sequence came from a woman aged 40 to 55 with COVID-19, enrolled during active disease. The sequencing sample was made of peripheral blood.

The CDR3 nucleotides are TGTGCCAGCAGCTTGCGGGACGAAGGACGCTATGGCTACACCTTC. It translates to CASSLRDEGRYGYTF. V is TRBV7-6 and J is TRBJ1-2, with D perhaps TRBD1 (5 bases). This CDR3 is 15 amino acids long. The germline V gene has CDR1 SGHVS and CDR2 FNYEAQ. Trimming removed 3 bases from V and 4 bases from J, with 15 bases in between. Combining the CDR3 with reference TRBV7-6 and TRBJ1-2 gives the whole variable domain GAGVSQSPRYKVTKRGQDVALRCDPISGHVSLYWYRQALGQGPEFLTYFNYEAQQDKSGLPNDRFSAERPEGSISTLTIQRTEQRDSAMYRCASSLRDEGRYGYTFGSGTRLTVV.